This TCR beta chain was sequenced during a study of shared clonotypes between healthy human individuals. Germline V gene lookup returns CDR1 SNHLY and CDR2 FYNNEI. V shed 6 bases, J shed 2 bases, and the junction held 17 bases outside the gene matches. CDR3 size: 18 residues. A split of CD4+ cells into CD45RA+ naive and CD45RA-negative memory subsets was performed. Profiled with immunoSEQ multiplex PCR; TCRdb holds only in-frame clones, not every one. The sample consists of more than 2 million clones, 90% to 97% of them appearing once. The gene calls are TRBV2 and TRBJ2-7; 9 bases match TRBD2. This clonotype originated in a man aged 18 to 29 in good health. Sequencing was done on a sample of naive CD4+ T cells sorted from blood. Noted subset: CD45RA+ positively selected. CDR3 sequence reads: CASRREMSREGFPYEQYF. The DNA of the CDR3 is TGTGCCAGCAGGAGAGAGATGTCGCGGGAGGGCTTCCCCTACGAGCAGTACTTC.